The clone carrying this T cell receptor (beta chain) was seen repeatedly, ten times or more. Among the exclusions were patients with other autoimmune diseases, uncontrolled infections, pregnancy or lactation. The data are from a study of Graves' ophthalmopathy and Graves' hyperthyroidism. Germline CDR1 reads MDHEN; CDR2 reads SYDVKM. The length of the CDR3 is 15 residues. V shed 5 bases, J shed 3 bases, and the junction held 9 bases outside the gene matches. Using RNA transcripts, the TCR beta CDR3 regions were amplified. In the first round, RT-PCR was carried out with HTBI primers, and a multiplex PCR formed the second round. TCRdb processed the multiplex PCR reads anew with MiXCR; each CDR3 protein has one entry. In the table there are 300,000 to 400,000 distinct CDR3 sequences, roughly a sixth of which are singletons.

V usage is TRBV28 and J usage is TRBJ2-7; TRBD1 matches at 8 bases. This TCR came from an adult woman with stable Graves' hyperthyroidism. Input material: peripheral blood. CDR3 sequence reads: CASSAIDRGYYEQYF. CDR3 sequence (DNA): TGTGCCAGCAGTGCAATAGACAGGGGATACTACGAGCAGTACTTC.